Given below is one TCR beta chain in context. Original analysis: Researchers report that nucleated cell counts were estimated from reference gene primer amplification. The method was immunoSEQ multiplex PCR; TCRdb's version includes in-frame clones alone and lacks a portion of them. The D gene and trimming were derived from the DNA, and the V and J assignments and clone size from that table. The table records 43,000 or so clones, over 75% of them present only once. The sample comes from a study of blood T cell repertoires in COVID-19. Study overall: Whether acute or convalescent, the COVID-19 samples came from the United States, Italy and Spain. PBMCs, B-cell-depleted T cells, or T cells were the source of the cDNA or gDNA that made up the material.

Germline V gene data show CDR1 as WSHSY and CDR2 as SAAADI. Trimming pared 8 bases from V and 1 base from J, leaving 5 bases between. This CDR3 spans 11 amino acids. The sequence derives from a woman aged 60-75 years with acute or convalescent COVID-19. Material: peripheral blood. The chain uses TRBV10-2 and TRBJ1-1; no reliable D call. CDR3 amino acids: CASRENTEAFF. The CDR3 DNA reads TGCGCCAGCCGGGAGAACACTGAAGCTTTCTTT.